This T cell receptor beta chain is from a study of cytomegalovirus exposure and HLA in healthy donors. Study-level background: The platform used for the roughly 130 validation repertoires matched that of the roughly 700 first-cohort repertoires, a later analysis reported. Regarding the study as a whole: Among the CMV-associated chains, a few were confirmed in vitro as specific for CMV antigens. Cytomegalovirus status was reportedly diagnosed by the classifier with high sensitivity and specificity.

Germline values: CDR1 MNHEY, CDR2 SMNVEV (reference sequence). This CDR3 is 15 amino acids long. V dropped 4 bases and J dropped 0; count of bases not matched to a gene: 4. Only one count was recorded for this clone. Its antigen is not known. Repertoires were generated with immunoSEQ multiplex PCR, while TCRdb's copy carries only in-frame clones and drops some. The data contain approximately 160,000 clones, about nine tenths of them singletons. This TCR came from a young woman in good health and CMV-seronegative. Sequenced: PBMCs. The V gene is TRBV27, the J gene TRBJ2-3; TRBD2 aligns across 7 bases. The CDR3 here is CASSWSGASTDTQYF. As DNA, the CDR3 is TGTGCCAGCAGTTGGAGCGGGGCTAGCACAGATACGCAGTATTTT.